This record concerns one T cell receptor beta chain sequence. Its antigen remains unidentified. No much larger clone exists at a distance of one base, and base qualities are not known. Its CDR3 holds 15 amino acids, cysteine through phenylalanine. Here the CDR3 DNA is all that survives: 45 bases in frame from base 1. V is cut by 6 bases and J by 7 bases, and the space between the germline ends is 19 bases. The germline V gene encodes CDR1 SGHAT and CDR2 FQNNGV. These data come from a study of cytomegalovirus exposure and HLA in healthy donors (dated 2017 in TCRdb). About the investigation overall: An earlier analysis of approximately 640 of the donors reported more than 250 Gb of sequence data and 100 million to 130 million unique TCR beta sequences from 150 million to 200 million T cells. Along with the roughly 710-subject first cohort, a separate validation cohort of about 110 different subjects was used. Both class I and class II loci were covered by HLA typing, at four-digit resolution. An earlier analysis of some 500 of the donors applied high-throughput TCR beta sequencing to assess whether each TCR beta V gene segment acted as functional or pseudogenic. The aim of the study was to test whether cataloging public T cell receptors could identify signatures of past pathogen exposure. Every discovery cohort repertoire had been produced on one sequencing platform. The genetic ancestry cluster associated with self-reported Caucasian donors included 65% to 90% of the 300 to 400 genotyped donors. The number of typed donors differed by locus: 629-630 for A, B, C, DRB1 and DQB1; some 540 for DQA1; approximately 610 for DPA1; and roughly 490 for DPB1. Donor age, sex, ethnicity and CMV serostatus were compiled together with the repertoire data. The T cell repertoires of around 670 subjects were profiled by immunosequencing and related to cytomegalovirus serostatus. Approximately 330 gigabases of sequencing data and approximately 91 million unique TCR sequences made up an early release that covered around 640 HLA-typed donors. Because of strong linkage in the cohort, a few DR-DQ haplotypes were treated as single units for association and clustering. Among 398 genotyped donors of the cohort, an average of around 250,000 unique TCR beta nucleotide sequences was sequenced per donor, of which 15% to 20% were non-productive. To study patterns of TCR occurrence, a later analysis re-analyzed previously published TCR beta repertoires from 500 to 850 donors and added high-resolution HLA genotyping. To predict cytomegalovirus infection status, the study brought together high-throughput TCR immunosequencing, statistical association of individual TCRs with disease status, and machine learning. Rather than drawing on any new phenotypic data, the later analysis identified candidate immune exposures from TCR beta sequences and the way those sequences occurred across donors. In a later genetic analysis, genome-wide SNP genotypes for about three fifths of the roughly 670 donors were used, and that subset was treated as a discovery cohort. The paper's findings and limits, for the study overall: Only TCR beta chains were sequenced in this cohort, and the absence of alpha or paired-chain data limited detectable features. A further reported finding was that TCR beta sequences accurately predicted the HLA-A and HLA-B alleles for most subjects in the first cohort. The classifier was reported to diagnose cytomegalovirus status with high specificity and sensitivity in both the original cohort and the validation cohort. A later analysis reported that several top co-occurrence clusters appeared linked to parvovirus B19, influenza, CMV and Epstein-Barr virus. According to a later analysis, most CMV-associated TCR beta chains appeared to be HLA-restricted, and the HLA associations seemed to be driven largely by CMV exposure. In a later analysis, HLA-associated TCR beta chains were found to be more clonally expanded and to have lower generation probabilities than equally common non-associated chains. In a later analysis, TCR association rates were found to vary across HLA loci, with the most associated TCRs seen for DRB1 alleles and the fewest for HLA-C alleles. A later genetic analysis reported fewer N-insertions in productive TCRs among donors in an Asian-associated ancestry cluster than the roughly 690-donor mean. Because some donors lacked HLA typing at each locus, the association tests relied only on the typed subset. It was suggested by the authors that the approach could potentially be generalized to other disease states and immunological phenotypes. A total of roughly 160 TCR beta chains were listed by the study as associated with cytomegalovirus. Most TCR sequences were seen in very few donors, while some public TCRs were found in many individuals. A later analysis associated 16,951 TCR beta sequences with specific HLA alleles at a false discovery rate of 0.05. Broadly in line with IMGT annotations, most TCR beta V segments showed up in productive rearrangements about 87% or about 30% of the time in an earlier analysis of approximately 600 of the donors. The presence/absence analyses assumed that sequencing depth was roughly uniform across donors, and that assumption may not be true. Because counts were too low, roughly 18 rarely observed V segments, including chromosome 9 orphons, were left out of the earlier analysis of 587 of the donors. An association between a missense DCLRE1C variant and V-gene and J-gene trimming of TCR beta chains was found in a later genetic analysis and replicated in an independent cohort. For the cohort, immune exposure information was limited to CMV serostatus. The sequencing pipeline was judged likely to have produced a cluster of highly shared sequence variants as a technical artifact. Three of the identified cytomegalovirus-associated TCR beta chains were confirmed in vitro to be specific for cytomegalovirus antigens. When HLA alleles, especially DR and DQ, strongly co-occurred, TCR associations were difficult to assign to individual alleles. Correlated functional status among segregating V segments might reflect linkage disequilibrium, but an unknown experimental factor could not be ruled out. Because the 87-base-pair reads could not distinguish some IMGT-functional V segments, including TRBV6-2 and TRBV6-3, those segments were excluded.

The cohort consisted of more than 650 healthy bone marrow donors. At the time of sampling, all cohort members were nominally healthy, though unrecorded immune exposures were likely present. The donor tested CMV seronegative, placing the donor among the 350 to 400 seronegative members of the cohort. A peripheral blood sample was collected from each donor, and TCR beta sequencing was performed on peripheral blood mononuclear cells. The Qiagen DNeasy Blood Extraction Kit was used to extract genomic DNA from the blood cell samples. Libraries were built with the immunoSEQ multiplex PCR assay. A mixture of 60 forward primers for TCR Vbeta segments and 13 reverse primers for TCR Jbeta segments was used in the multiplex PCR. Amplification of the CDR3 region of rearranged TCR beta genes was performed with a multiplex PCR assay on genomic DNA. On the Illumina HiSeq System, the amplified TCR beta libraries were sequenced as 87-base-pair reads. Under the source paper's analysis protocol: In a later analysis, 70 million to 95 million unique TCR beta chains were counted across the 500 to 850 repertoires, and about 10 million of these chains were shared by at least two donors. To remove PCR and sequencing errors, raw reads were error-corrected and collapsed into unique sequences using a nearest-neighbor algorithm that merged closely related sequences. Alignment of CDR3 sequences to IMGT reference sequences was used to assign V, D and J gene segments. Each retained sequence needed at least a six-nucleotide match to both a V gene segment and a J gene segment. A rearrangement was called productive if the CDR3 had no stop codons and remained in frame with V and J, and every other rearrangement was called non-productive. CDR3 was defined by IMGT convention, running from the second conserved V-encoded cysteine to the conserved J-encoded phenylalanine. The earlier analysis of more than 450 of the donors excluded sequences that lacked an unambiguous match to a single V gene segment. In an earlier analysis of 450 to 700 of the donors, V segments were called functional above 56.7% productive rearrangements and were called segregating when the between-donor standard deviation exceeded 5%. A statistical classification framework was built to diagnose cytomegalovirus status from the catalog of TCR beta chain sequences. In a later analysis, TCR nucleotide sequences were compared against IMGT/GENE-DB human TR gene sequences so that V and J genes could be assigned. Using the TCRdist pipeline, a later analysis assigned CDR3 sequences along with most-parsimonious VDJ recombination scenarios. In a later analysis, each TCR beta chain was defined by its CDR3 amino acid sequence together with its V-gene family, and reads lacking a unique V-gene family were excluded. To address suspected cross-contamination and a sequencing artifact, a later analysis removed 592 highly shared, low-generation-probability nucleotide sequences. A later analysis calculated a clonal expansion index for each public chain from normalized within-repertoire ranks of inferred template counts. A later analysis computed generation probabilities with a VDJ recombination model fitted to out-of-frame rearrangements, and checked the results against IGoR. In a later analysis, hypergeometric tests were used to score TCR-TCR, TCR-HLA and TCR-CMV co-occurrence, with a repertoire-size bias correction applied to TCR pairs. A later analysis estimated false discovery rates by permuting HLA or CMV assignments 20 times. In a later analysis, co-occurring TCRs were grouped with DBSCAN, and TCRdist sequence similarity was added when clustering was performed within HLA-allele-positive subsets. For co-occurrence clustering, repertoires with fewer than 30,000 or more than 120,000 public chains were excluded, along with five or six repertoires with anomalous nucleotide sharing. TCRdb carries this immuneACCESS record with in-frame sequences only. Its versions omit some clonotypes, under half of them owing to an unresolved V gene in the studies checked, with the rest unexplained. Clone size and V and J calls were adopted from that table, with D and trimming inferred from the DNA. The sample has about 54,000 clones on record, 70% to 80% of them singletons. Of the sample, 1.4% to 1.5% falls within the top ten clones.

Source material: PBMCs. The receptor's source is a female donor in good health and CMV-seronegative. Recombination connected TRBV11-2 to TRBJ2-1, with TRBD2 tentatively as D gene (6 bases match). The encoded CDR3 is CASSPGLRARNEQFF. The sequenced DNA is TGTGCCAGCAGTCCGGGACTGCGGGCGCGGAATGAGCAGTTCTTC.